Below are 14 T cell receptor beta chains sequenced from a single sample in a study of blood T cell repertoires in COVID-19. The method was immunoSEQ multiplex PCR; TCRdb's version includes in-frame clones alone and lacks a portion of them. Of around 290,000 clones listed, around nine tenths were seen once; the top ten hold approximately 2%. Sample: PBMCs or T cells enriched from blood (not recorded which). The receptor source for this set is a woman aged 55-69 years in a cohort exposed to, infected with or recovered from COVID-19 (not recorded which).

This clone has just a few counts. The rearrangement joins TRBV28 to TRBJ1-1; D unresolved. The CDR3 spans 12 residues. The germline V gene has CDR1 MDHEN and CDR2 SYDVKM. Trimming shortened V by 2 bases and J by 8 bases, and 9 bases separated the two germline ends. The chain's CDR3 is CASSLDGREAFF. The CDR3 DNA sequence: TGTGCCAGCAGTTTAGACGGCAGGGAAGCTTTCTTT.

This clone was detected a few times. The J gene is TRBJ2-3, the V gene TRBV5-4, with a possible D match to TRBD2 (5 bases). Germline assignment: CDR1 SGHNT and CDR2 YYREEE (reference sequence). The CDR3 length is 13 residues. Between the trimmed V and J ends, which lost 4 bases and 6 bases, there was a span of 12 bases. CDR3: CASSIRGWDTQYF. The CDR3 region has the DNA TGTGCCAGCAGCATACGGGGTTGGGATACGCAGTATTTT.

The rearrangement joins TRBV5-6 to TRBJ1-1; D is unclear. The CDR3 runs to 13 residues. V was shortened by 1 base and J by 1 base, with 5 bases between the two germline ends. Per the germline V gene, CDR1 is SGHDT and CDR2 is YYEEEE. Here the CDR3 reads CASSLSENTEAFF. The CDR3 DNA reads TGTGCCAGCAGCTTGTCAGAGAACACTGAAGCTTTCTTT.

The rearrangement links TRBV5-4 to TRBJ2-1; D perhaps matches TRBD2 (5 bases). The CDR3 is made up of 15 amino acids. Trimming shortened V by 9 bases and J by 2 bases, and 18 bases separated the two germline ends. Germline V gene sequence: CDR1 SGHNT, CDR2 YYREEE (reference sequence). The CDR3 nucleotides read TGTGCCACCTACTCGTTGCGGGCGGCCTACAATGAGCAGTTCTTC. This gives the protein CATYSLRAAYNEQFF.

V is TRBV10-2 and J is TRBJ2-7; 11 bases match TRBD2. Germline CDR1 is WSHSY and CDR2 is SAAADI. V shed 7 bases and J 6 bases; nucleotides not matched to a gene: 8. The length of the CDR3 is 14 residues. For the CDR3, the DNA is TGCGCCAGCAATATAGCGGGAGGGCCGGGCGAGCAGTACTTC. It is translated as CASNIAGGPGEQYF.

This chain connects TRBV6-2 or TRBV6-3 to TRBJ2-3, with D uncertain. The germline V gene has CDR1 MNHEY and CDR2 SVGEGT. The CDR3 runs 11 residues. The V end lost 6 bases, the J end lost 8 bases, and 9 bases lay between the germline ends. Here the CDR3 reads CASSNSGTQYF. In DNA form, the CDR3 reads TGTGCCAGCAGCAACTCGGGTACGCAGTATTTT.

This clone was observed a handful of times. The V and J genes are TRBV11-2 and TRBJ1-1, with D perhaps matching TRBD1 (6 bases). Germline CDR1 is SGHAT and CDR2 is FQNNGV. V shed 0 bases and J shed 7 bases, with 9 bases lying between them. The CDR3 totals 13 residues. In DNA, the CDR3 is TGTGCCAGCAGCTTAGAGGGGACACTTGAAGCTTTCTTT. Amino acids: CASSLEGTLEAFF. Together with reference TRBV11-2 and TRBJ1-1, the CDR3 gives the full variable domain: EAGVAQSPRYKIIEKRQSVAFWCNPISGHATLYWYQQILGQGPKLLIQFQNNGVVDDSQLPKDRFSAERLKGVDSTLKIQPAKLEDSAVYLCASSLEGTLEAFFGQGTRLTVV.

The chain links TRBV12-3 or TRBV12-4 to TRBJ2-7, with D possibly being TRBD1 (5 bases). This CDR3 is 13 amino acids long. Trimming shortened V by 5 bases and J by 6 bases, and 14 bases separated the two germline ends. CDR3 DNA sequence: TGTGCCAGCAGTGTTACTACAGGTTCCGAGCAGTACTTC. Protein: CASSVTTGSEQYF.

The chain carries TRBV11-2 and TRBJ2-5, with D hard to call. V was trimmed by 0 bases and J by 7 bases, leaving 9 bases between them. The CDR3 runs 13 residues. CDR1 and CDR2 (germline): SGHAT, FQNNGV. CDR3 sequence (DNA): TGTGCCAGCAGCTTAGAATACTCCACGACCCAGTACTTC. Protein sequence: CASSLEYSTTQYF.

The chain employs TRBV5-4 and TRBJ2-1; TRBD2 matches 14 bases. The CDR3 has 16 amino acids. Germline-derived CDR1 and CDR2 are SGHNT and YYREEE (reference sequence). After removal of 4 bases from V and 4 bases from J, the junction contained 4 bases not matched to a gene. CDR3 amino acids: CASSHGLAGGYNEQFF. In DNA, the CDR3 is TGTGCCAGCAGCCATGGACTAGCGGGAGGTTACAATGAGCAGTTCTTC.

V and J are TRBV11-2 and TRBJ1-3; TRBD1 aligns across 8 bases. This CDR3 contains 16 residues. The germline CDR1 and CDR2 sequences are SGHAT and FQNNGV. V lost 3 bases to trimming and J lost 2 bases; unmatched junction nucleotides: 6. The CDR3 sequence: CASSLGPGQAGNTIYF. CDR3 in DNA: TGTGCCAGCAGCTTGGGGCCGGGACAGGCTGGAAACACCATATATTTT.

The chain carries TRBV5-1 and TRBJ1-2, with 9 positions matching TRBD1. Looked up from germline, CDR1 is SGHRS and CDR2 is YFSETQ. CDR3 size: 15 residues. Trimming took 0 bases from V and 8 from J; bases not matched to a gene: 8. The CDR3, as DNA: TGCGCCAGCAGCTTGGATGGGACAGGGCCGGGAGGCTACACCTTC. Translating gives CASSLDGTGPGGYTF.

V usage is TRBV7-2 and J usage is TRBJ2-7; weak D call: TRBD1 (6 bases). Trimming took 2 bases from V and 6 from J, leaving 17 bases between them. Germline assignment: CDR1 SGHTA and CDR2 FQGNSA. The CDR3 covers 15 residues. The CDR3 here is CASSLSFGQGSEQYF. The CDR3 nucleotides read TGTGCCAGCAGCTTATCATTCGGGCAGGGGAGCGAGCAGTACTTC.

The rearrangement joins TRBV4-1 to TRBJ2-3; 9 bases are shared with TRBD1. V was clipped by 1 base and J by 3 bases; unmatched bases: 11. The CDR3 runs to 18 residues. CDR1 is MGHRA and CDR2 is YSYEKL in the germline V gene. In nucleotides, the CDR3 is TGCGCCAGCAGCCAAGGGAGCGCTACAGGGGGCTTGACAGATACGCAGTATTTT. Its translation is CASSQGSATGGLTDTQYF.